This T cell receptor (beta chain) is from a study of shared clonotypes between healthy human individuals. Whole-study findings and limits: Several donors showed sharing of approximately 5% of naive CD4 clonotypes. Sequencing depth was a factor that was expected to affect clonotype sharing among donors.

The germline V and J ends were trimmed by 1 base and 2 bases, with 14 bases remaining between them. This CDR3 region has 16 residues. CDR1 SSHAT and CDR2 FNYEAQ come from the germline V gene (reference sequence). The run depth of the assay was deep. Using immunoSEQ multiplex PCR, the repertoire was profiled, and TCRdb retains in-frame clones only, with some absent. Among about 680,000 clones listed, approximately 73% were seen once. About this clone: Its cognate antigen is unknown.

CD4+ cells underwent separation, giving CD45RA+ naive and CD45RA-negative memory subsets. This chain connects TRBV7-7 to TRBJ2-5; D might be TRBD2 (6 bases). The receptor was isolated from a woman younger than 45 in good health. Input material: memory CD4+ T cells sorted from blood. Subset in this sample: CD45RA-negative fraction. The CDR3 is CASSLGGAGIQETQYF. The CDR3 nucleotides read TGTGCCAGCAGCTTAGGTGGAGCGGGCATACAAGAGACCCAGTACTTC.